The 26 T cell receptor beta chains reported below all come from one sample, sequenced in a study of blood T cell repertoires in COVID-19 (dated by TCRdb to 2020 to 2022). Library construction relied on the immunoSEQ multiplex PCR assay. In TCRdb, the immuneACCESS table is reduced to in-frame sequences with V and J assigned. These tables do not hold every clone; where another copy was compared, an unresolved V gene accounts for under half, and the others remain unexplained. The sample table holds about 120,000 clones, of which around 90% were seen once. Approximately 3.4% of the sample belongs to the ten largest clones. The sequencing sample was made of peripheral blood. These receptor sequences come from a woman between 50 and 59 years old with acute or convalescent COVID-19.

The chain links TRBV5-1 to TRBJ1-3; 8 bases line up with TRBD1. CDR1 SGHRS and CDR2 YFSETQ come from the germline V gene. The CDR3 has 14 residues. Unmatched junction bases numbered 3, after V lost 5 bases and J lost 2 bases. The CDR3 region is CASRDRVAGNTIYF. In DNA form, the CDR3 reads TGCGCCAGCAGGGACAGGGTGGCTGGAAACACCATATATTTT.

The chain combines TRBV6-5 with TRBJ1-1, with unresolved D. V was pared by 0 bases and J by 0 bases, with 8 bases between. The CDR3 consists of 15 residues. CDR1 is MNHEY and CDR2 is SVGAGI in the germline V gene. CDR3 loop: CASSYSGVMNTEAFF. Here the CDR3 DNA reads TGTGCCAGCAGTTACTCCGGGGTTATGAACACTGAAGCTTTCTTT.

CDR3 loop: CASSIDLGSGRTPPTDTQYF. CDR3 sequence (DNA): TGTGCCAGTAGTATAGATCTAGGAAGCGGGAGGACCCCACCCACAGATACGCAGTATTTT. V and J are TRBV19 and TRBJ2-3; 9 bases agree with TRBD2. The V gene's germline CDR1 is LNHDA and CDR2 SQIVND (reference sequence). The length of the CDR3 is 20 residues. V lost 0 bases, J lost 2 bases, and 15 bases stayed unmatched.

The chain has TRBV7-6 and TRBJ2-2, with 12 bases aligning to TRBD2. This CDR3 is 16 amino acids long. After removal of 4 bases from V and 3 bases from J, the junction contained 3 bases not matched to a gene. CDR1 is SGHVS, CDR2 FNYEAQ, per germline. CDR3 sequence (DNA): TGTGCCAGCAGCTCCCGACTAGCGGGAGACACCGGGGAGCTGTTTTTT. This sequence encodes CASSSRLAGDTGELFF.

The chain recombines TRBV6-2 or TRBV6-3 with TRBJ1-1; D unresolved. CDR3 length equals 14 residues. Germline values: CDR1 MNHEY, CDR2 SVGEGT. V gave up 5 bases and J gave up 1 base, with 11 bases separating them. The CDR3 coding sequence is TGTGCCAGCAGTCGATCAGAACAGAACACTGAAGCTTTCTTT. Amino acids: CASSRSEQNTEAFF.

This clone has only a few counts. CDR3 amino acids: CASSTKKKHTEAFF. The CDR3 DNA follows: TGTGCCAGTAGTACGAAAAAAAAGCACACTGAAGCTTTCTTT. This chain joins TRBV19 and TRBJ1-1, with D uncertain. Germline CDR1 reads LNHDA; CDR2 reads SQIVND (reference sequence). Trimming pared 4 bases from V and 3 bases from J, leaving 12 bases between. The CDR3 runs to 14 residues.

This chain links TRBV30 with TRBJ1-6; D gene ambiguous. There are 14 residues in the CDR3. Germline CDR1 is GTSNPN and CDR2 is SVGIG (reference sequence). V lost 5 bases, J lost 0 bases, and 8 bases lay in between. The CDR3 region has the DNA TGTGCCTGGGGGAGGAGCTCCTATAATTCACCCCTCCACTTT. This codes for CAWGRSSYNSPLHF.

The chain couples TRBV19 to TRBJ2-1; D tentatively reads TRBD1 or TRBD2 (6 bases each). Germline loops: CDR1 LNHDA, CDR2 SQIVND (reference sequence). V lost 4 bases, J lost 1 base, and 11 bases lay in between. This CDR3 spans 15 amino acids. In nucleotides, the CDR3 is TGTGCCAGTAGTAGAGAGGGGGGTTCCTACAATGAGCAGTTCTTC. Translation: CASSREGGSYNEQFF.

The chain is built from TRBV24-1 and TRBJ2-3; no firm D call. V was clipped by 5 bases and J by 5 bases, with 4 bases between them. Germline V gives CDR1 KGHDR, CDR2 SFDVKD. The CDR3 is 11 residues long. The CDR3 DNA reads TGTGCCACCAGTGCCGTAGATACGCAGTATTTT. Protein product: CATSAVDTQYF.

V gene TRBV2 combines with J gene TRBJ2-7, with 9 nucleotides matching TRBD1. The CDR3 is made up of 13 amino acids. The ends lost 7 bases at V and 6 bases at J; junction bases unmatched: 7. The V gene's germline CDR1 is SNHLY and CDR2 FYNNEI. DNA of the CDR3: TGTGCCAGCAACGGACAGGGGCTCTCCGAGCAGTACTTC. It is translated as CASNGQGLSEQYF.

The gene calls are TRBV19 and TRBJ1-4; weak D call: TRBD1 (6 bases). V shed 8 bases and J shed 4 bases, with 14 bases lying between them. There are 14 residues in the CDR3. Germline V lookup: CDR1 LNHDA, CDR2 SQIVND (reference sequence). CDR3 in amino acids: CASGKQGFNEKLFF. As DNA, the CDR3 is TGTGCCAGTGGAAAACAGGGCTTTAATGAAAAACTGTTTTTT.

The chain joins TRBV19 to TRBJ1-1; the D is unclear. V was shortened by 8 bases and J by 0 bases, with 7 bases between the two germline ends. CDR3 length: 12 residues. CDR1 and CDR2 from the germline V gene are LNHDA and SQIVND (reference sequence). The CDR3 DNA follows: TGTGCCAGTGGAGGGCTGAACACTGAAGCTTTCTTT. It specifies CASGGLNTEAFF. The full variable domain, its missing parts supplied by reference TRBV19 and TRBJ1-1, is DGGITQSPKYLFRKEGQNVTLSCEQNLNHDAMYWYRQDPGQGLRLIYYSQIVNDFQKGDIAEGYSVSREKKESFPLTVTSAQKNPTAFYLCASGGLNTEAFFGQGTRLTVV.

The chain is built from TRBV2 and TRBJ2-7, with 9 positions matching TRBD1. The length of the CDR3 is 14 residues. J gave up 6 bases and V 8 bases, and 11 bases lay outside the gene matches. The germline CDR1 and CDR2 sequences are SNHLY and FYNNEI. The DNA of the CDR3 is TGTGCCAGCGCGGGCGGACAGGGGTTTCGCGAGCAGTACTTC. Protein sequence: CASAGGQGFREQYF.

This chain's CDR3 is CASSSTPGTGRETQYF. In DNA form, the CDR3 reads TGTGCCAGCAGTTCCACCCCCGGGACAGGGCGTGAGACCCAGTACTTC. This rearrangement joins TRBV7-9 to TRBJ2-5; 9 nucleotides line up with TRBD1. This CDR3 comprises 16 residues. The V and J ends lost 6 bases and 5 bases, in that order; junction bases with no gene match: 13. CDR1 SEHNR and CDR2 FQNEAQ come from the germline V gene (reference sequence).

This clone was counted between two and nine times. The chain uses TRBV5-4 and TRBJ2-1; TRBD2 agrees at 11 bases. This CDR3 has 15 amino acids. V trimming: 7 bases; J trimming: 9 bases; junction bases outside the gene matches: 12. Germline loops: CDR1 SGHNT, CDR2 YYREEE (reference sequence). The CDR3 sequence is CASRSGRVYSSEQFF. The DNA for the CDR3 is TGTGCCAGCCGTAGCGGGAGGGTTTATTCGAGTGAGCAGTTCTTC.

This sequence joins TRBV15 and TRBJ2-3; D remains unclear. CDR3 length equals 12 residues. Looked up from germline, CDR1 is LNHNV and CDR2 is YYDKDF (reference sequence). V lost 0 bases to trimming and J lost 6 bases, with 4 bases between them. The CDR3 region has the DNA TGTGCCACCAGCAGAGATCGTGATACGCAGTATTTT. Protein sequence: CATSRDRDTQYF.

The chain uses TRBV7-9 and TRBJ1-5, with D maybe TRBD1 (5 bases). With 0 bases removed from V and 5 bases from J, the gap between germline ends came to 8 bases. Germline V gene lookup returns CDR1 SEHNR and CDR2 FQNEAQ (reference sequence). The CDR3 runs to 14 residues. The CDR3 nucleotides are TGTGCCAGCAGCTTAGCGACAGTAGATCAGCCCCAGCATTTT. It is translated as CASSLATVDQPQHF. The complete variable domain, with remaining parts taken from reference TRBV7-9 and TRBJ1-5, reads DTGVSQNPRHKITKRGQNVTFRCDPISEHNRLYWYRQTLGQGPEFLTYFQNEAQLEKSRLLSDRFSAERPKGSFSTLEIQRTEQGDSAMYLCASSLATVDQPQHFGDGTRLSIL.

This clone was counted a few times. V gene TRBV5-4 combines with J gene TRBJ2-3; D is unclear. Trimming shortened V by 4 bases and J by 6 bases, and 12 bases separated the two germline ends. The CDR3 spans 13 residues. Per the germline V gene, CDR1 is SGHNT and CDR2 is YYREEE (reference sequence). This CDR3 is CASSAPPMDTQYF. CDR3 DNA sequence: TGTGCCAGCAGCGCGCCGCCCATGGATACGCAGTATTTT.

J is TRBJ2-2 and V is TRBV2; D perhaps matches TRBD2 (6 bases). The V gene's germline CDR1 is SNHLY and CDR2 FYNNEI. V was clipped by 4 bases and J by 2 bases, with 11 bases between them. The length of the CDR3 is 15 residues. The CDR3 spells CASSVRGPNTGELFF. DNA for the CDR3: TGTGCCAGCAGTGTGCGGGGACCCAACACCGGGGAGCTGTTTTTT.

CDR3 sequence reads: CASSFSGRTYEQYF. As DNA, the CDR3 is TGTGCCAGCAGTTTTAGCGGGAGGACCTACGAGCAGTACTTC. The rearrangement joins TRBV25-1 to TRBJ2-7; the match to TRBD2 covers 10 bases. The V gene end was trimmed by 5 bases and the J gene end by 2 bases; junction bases not matched to a gene: 3. In germline, CDR1 is MGHDK, CDR2 SYGVNS. The CDR3 extends over 14 amino acids.

Here the CDR3 reads CATSSAGTSGGAYNEQFF. The CDR3 DNA is TGTGCCACCAGCAGTGCCGGGACTAGCGGGGGAGCTTACAATGAGCAGTTCTTC. This chain uses TRBV15 with TRBJ2-1; TRBD2 matches 14 bases. The CDR3 consists of 18 residues. The germline V gene encodes CDR1 LNHNV and CDR2 YYDKDF (reference sequence). The V segment lost 3 bases and the J segment 4 bases; nucleotides outside the gene matches: 8.

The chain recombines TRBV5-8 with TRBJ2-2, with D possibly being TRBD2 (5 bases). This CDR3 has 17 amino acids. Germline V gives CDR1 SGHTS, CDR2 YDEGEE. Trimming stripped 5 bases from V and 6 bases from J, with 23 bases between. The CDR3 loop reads CASRKASIGPAAGELFF. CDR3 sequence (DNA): TGTGCCAGCAGAAAGGCTTCAATCGGCCCAGCGGCCGGGGAGCTGTTTTTT.

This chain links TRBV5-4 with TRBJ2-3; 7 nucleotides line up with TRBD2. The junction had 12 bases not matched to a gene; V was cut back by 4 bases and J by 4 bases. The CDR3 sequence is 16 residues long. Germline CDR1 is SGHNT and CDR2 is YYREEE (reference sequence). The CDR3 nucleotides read TGTGCCAGCAGCCGTCCGGGGCGGGAGATCGCAGATACGCAGTATTTT. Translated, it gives CASSRPGREIADTQYF. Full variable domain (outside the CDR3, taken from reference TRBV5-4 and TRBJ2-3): ETGVTQSPTHLIKTRGQQVTLRCSSQSGHNTVSWYQQALGQGPQFIFQYYREEENGRGNFPPRFSGLQFPNYSSELNVNALELDDSALYLCASSRPGREIADTQYFGPGTRLTVL.

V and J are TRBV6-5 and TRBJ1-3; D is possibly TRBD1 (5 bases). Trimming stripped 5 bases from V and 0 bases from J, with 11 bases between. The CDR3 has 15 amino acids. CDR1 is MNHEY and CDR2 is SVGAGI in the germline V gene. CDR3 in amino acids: CASSRTGDSGNTIYF. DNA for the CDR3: TGTGCCAGCAGTCGGACGGGGGACTCTGGAAACACCATATATTTT.

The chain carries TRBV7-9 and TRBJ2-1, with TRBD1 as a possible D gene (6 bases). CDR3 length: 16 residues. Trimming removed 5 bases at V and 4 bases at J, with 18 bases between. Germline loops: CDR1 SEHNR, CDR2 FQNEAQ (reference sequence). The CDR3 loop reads CASSPTLGDKYNEQFF. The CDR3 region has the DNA TGTGCCAGCAGCCCGACCTTGGGGGACAAGTACAATGAGCAGTTCTTC.

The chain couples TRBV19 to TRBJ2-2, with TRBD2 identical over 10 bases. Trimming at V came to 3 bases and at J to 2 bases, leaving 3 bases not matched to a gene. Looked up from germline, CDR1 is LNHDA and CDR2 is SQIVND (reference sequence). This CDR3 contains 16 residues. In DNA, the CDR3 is TGTGCCAGTAGTATTAGGACTAGCGGTAACACCGGGGAGCTGTTTTTT. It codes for CASSIRTSGNTGELFF.